A single sample gave rise to the 10 T cell receptor beta chains below, sequenced in a study of blood T cell repertoires in COVID-19. Assay used: immunoSEQ multiplex PCR; TCRdb lists only in-frame clones, some missing. The sample records some 190,000 clones, around 87% being singletons. Sequenced: PBMCs or T cells enriched from blood (not recorded which). The origin of the receptors is a woman aged 35 to 49 in a cohort exposed to, infected with or recovered from COVID-19 (not recorded which).

The chain carries TRBV6-5 and TRBJ1-2; 7 nucleotides line up with TRBD1. In germline, CDR1 is MNHEY, CDR2 SVGAGI. Losses at the gene ends were 6 bases for V and 2 bases for J; bases not matched to a gene: 6. The CDR3 is made up of 14 amino acids. CDR3 loop: CASRGTDTNYGYTF. The CDR3 coding sequence is TGTGCCAGCAGAGGGACAGATACAAACTATGGCTACACCTTC.

The table lists this clone with a count of one. This chain joins TRBV2 and TRBJ2-1; 10 nucleotides line up with TRBD2. CDR3 size: 15 residues. Germline V gives CDR1 SNHLY, CDR2 FYNNEI. V shed 6 bases and J 7 bases; nucleotides not matched to a gene: 9. The CDR3 bases are TGTGCCAGCAGGAAAGAGCGGGAGGGCCTGAATGAGCAGTTCTTC. This codes for CASRKEREGLNEQFF. The whole variable domain, filled in from reference TRBV2 and TRBJ2-1, reads EPEVTQTPSHQVTQMGQEVILRCVPISNHLYFYWYRQILGQKVEFLVSFYNNEISEKSEIFDDQFSVERPDGSNFTLKIRSTKLEDSAMYFCASRKEREGLNEQFFGPGTRLTVL.

The CDR3 loop reads CASTRGWSPQETQYF. The CDR3 nucleotides are TGTGCCAGCACCAGAGGGTGGAGCCCCCAAGAGACCCAGTACTTC. The genes are TRBV2 and TRBJ2-5; a possible D gene is TRBD2 (5 bases). The CDR3 totals 15 residues. Germline assignment: CDR1 SNHLY and CDR2 FYNNEI. Trimming stripped 7 bases from V and 1 base from J, with 16 bases between. The whole variable domain, filled in from reference TRBV2 and TRBJ2-5, reads EPEVTQTPSHQVTQMGQEVILRCVPISNHLYFYWYRQILGQKVEFLVSFYNNEISEKSEIFDDQFSVERPDGSNFTLKIRSTKLEDSAMYFCASTRGWSPQETQYFGPGTRLLVL.

This clone showed up just once. V usage is TRBV27 and J usage is TRBJ2-1; the match to TRBD2 covers 7 bases. The CDR3 runs to 13 residues. The V segment lost 3 bases and the J segment 6 bases; nucleotides outside the gene matches: 2. Germline V lookup: CDR1 MNHEY, CDR2 SMNVEV (reference sequence). Written as DNA, the CDR3 is TGTGCCAGCAGTTTCAGCGGGGCCAATGAGCAGTTCTTC. Amino acids: CASSFSGANEQFF.

CDR3 sequence (DNA): TGCGCCAGCAGTCAAAACAGGGGGCGCGAAGACACTGAAGCTTTCTTT. Its protein is CASSQNRGREDTEAFF. This chain links TRBV23-1 with TRBJ1-1; 9 nucleotides align to TRBD1. TRBV23-1 is flagged as an ORF with uncertain function. This CDR3 region has 16 residues. V lost 2 bases, J lost 3 bases, and 7 bases stayed unmatched.

The chain is built from TRBV6-5 and TRBJ1-6, with 7 bases fitting TRBD1. The trim removed 8 bases at V and 3 bases at J, leaving 1 base unmatched. The CDR3 sequence is 13 residues long. The V gene's germline CDR1 is MNHEY and CDR2 SVGAGI. In DNA form, the CDR3 reads TGTGCCAGCCGGGACAGCTATAATTCACCCCTCCACTTT. Its translation is CASRDSYNSPLHF.

The chain links TRBV6-2 or TRBV6-3 to TRBJ2-1, with 10 bases fitting TRBD2. The junction had 9 bases not matched to a gene; V was cut back by 2 bases and J by 8 bases. Germline V gene data show CDR1 as MNHEY and CDR2 as SVGEGT. The CDR3 spans 16 residues. In DNA, the CDR3 is TGTGCCAGCAGTTACCCCCAGCGGGAGGGCGTGGATGAGCAGTTCTTC. It specifies CASSYPQREGVDEQFF.

This chain joins TRBV28 and TRBJ1-1; D gene ambiguous. CDR3 length: 13 residues. With 5 bases removed from V and 8 bases from J, the gap between germline ends came to 15 bases. Germline V CDR1 and CDR2: MDHEN, SYDVKM. CDR3 sequence reads: CASSLQWGAEAFF. The CDR3 coding sequence is TGTGCCAGCAGTCTACAATGGGGAGCCGAAGCTTTCTTT.

The rearrangement joins TRBV7-2 to TRBJ1-2; 7 bases fit TRBD1. The CDR3 length is 15 residues. With 1 base clipped from V and 3 bases from J, the junction kept 5 bases outside the gene matches. Germline values: CDR1 SGHTA, CDR2 FQGNSA. CDR3 in amino acids: CASSLVWDSYYGYTF. CDR3 coding DNA: TGTGCCAGCAGCTTAGTATGGGACAGCTACTATGGCTACACCTTC.

This sequence joins TRBV19 and TRBJ1-5; TRBD1 might be the D (5 bases). The CDR3 is 13 residues long. V shed 7 bases and J shed 0 bases, with 7 bases lying between them. Looked up from germline, CDR1 is LNHDA and CDR2 is SQIVND (reference sequence). The CDR3 sequence: CASTRDSNQPQHF. The CDR3, as DNA: TGTGCCAGTACCAGGGATAGCAATCAGCCCCAGCATTTT.